This TCR beta chain was sequenced for a study of blood T cell repertoires in COVID-19. Sequencing was performed with immunoSEQ multiplex PCR; in TCRdb, only in-frame clones are kept and a portion is missing. The sample holds 110,000 to 150,000 clones; roughly 89% are singletons and the top ten take 2.5% to 3%. This TCR was recovered from a man aged 60 to 75 with active or convalescent COVID-19. Material: peripheral blood.

The CDR3 DNA sequence: TGTGCCTGGAGTGTCCCCGGGACAGGGGACGAAAAACTGTTTTTT. Residues: CAWSVPGTGDEKLFF. V is TRBV30 and J is TRBJ1-4, with 10 bases aligning to TRBD1. J gave up 8 bases and V 0 bases, and 6 bases lay outside the gene matches. The V gene's germline CDR1 is GTSNPN and CDR2 SVGIG (reference sequence). The length of the CDR3 is 15 residues.